A single sample gave rise to the 24 T cell receptor beta chains below, sequenced in a study of radiation and T cells in renal cell carcinoma. Sequencing used immunoSEQ multiplex PCR; TCRdb keeps in-frame clones, though not all of them. The sample includes around 16,000 clones, roughly 50% of them seen just once. This sample's treatment: treatment-naive control, cytoreductive nephrectomy. This specimen consisted of tumor tissue, obtained from a patient whose treatment was nephrectomy without radiotherapy. These receptors were obtained from a man aged 45 to 65 with renal cell carcinoma.

As to this clone: The identical CDR3 is also encoded by other nucleotide sequences in the sample. The chain carries TRBV5-4 and TRBJ2-3, with unresolved D. From germline, CDR1 is SGHNT and CDR2 YYREEE (reference sequence). The V and J ends lost 0 bases and 2 bases respectively, with 4 bases between them. This CDR3 spans 13 amino acids. The CDR3 DNA reads as TGTGCCAGCAGCTTGGCTCCCACAGATACGCAGTATTTT. It specifies CASSLAPTDTQYF.

The V gene is TRBV5-1, the J gene TRBJ2-5; D uncertain. The CDR3 is made up of 11 amino acids. The V gene's germline CDR1 is SGHRS and CDR2 YFSETQ. Between the trimmed V and J ends, which lost 5 bases and 2 bases, there was a span of 4 bases. Here the CDR3 DNA reads TGCGCCAGCAGTTTACAAGAGACCCAGTACTTC. Translation: CASSLQETQYF.

The V call is TRBV6-5, the J call TRBJ2-2, with 7 bases lining up with TRBD2. The V gene's germline CDR1 is MNHEY and CDR2 SVGAGI. CDR3 length: 16 residues. V was pared by 1 base and J by 2 bases, with 4 bases of the junction left unmatched. The CDR3 here is CASSYWDYPNTGELFF. The CDR3 DNA reads TGTGCCAGCAGTTACTGGGACTACCCCAACACCGGGGAGCTGTTTTTT.

This chain connects TRBV23-1 to TRBJ2-7, with no clear D. TRBV23-1 is recorded as an ORF, its role being uncertain. The CDR3 consists of 17 residues. The V and J ends lost 4 bases and 3 bases respectively, with 22 bases between them. The CDR3 sequence is CASSPTPTQAWGYEQYF. DNA for the CDR3: TGCGCCAGCAGTCCAACTCCAACCCAGGCGTGGGGCTACGAGCAGTACTTC.

The rearrangement uses TRBV15 and TRBJ2-3, with D perhaps TRBD2 (6 bases). The CDR3 consists of 16 residues. The V gene's germline CDR1 is LNHNV and CDR2 YYDKDF (reference sequence). Trimming cost V 0 bases and J 4 bases, with 14 bases left between them. The CDR3 here is CATSRDRGSGPDTQYF. CDR3 nucleotides: TGTGCCACCAGCAGAGATCGGGGGAGCGGGCCAGATACGCAGTATTTT.

The rearrangement links TRBV28 to TRBJ2-3; D not resolved. Germline lookup yields CDR1 MDHEN and CDR2 SYDVKM. CDR3 length equals 17 residues. V lost 5 bases and J 2 bases, leaving 20 bases between the germline ends. The DNA for the CDR3 is TGTGCCAGCAGTCCCCTTGGAAGGGTCGGGTACACAGATACGCAGTATTTT. Protein product: CASSPLGRVGYTDTQYF. The entire variable domain, with the rest obtained from reference TRBV28 and TRBJ2-3, is as follows: DVKVTQSSRYLVKRTGEKVFLECVQDMDHENMFWYRQDPGLGLRLIYFSYDVKMKEKGDIPEGYSVSREKKERFSLILESASTNQTSMYLCASSPLGRVGYTDTQYFGPGTRLTVL.

The rearrangement joins TRBV27 to TRBJ2-3, with TRBD2 matching 8 bases. CDR1 MNHEY and CDR2 SMNVEV come from the germline V gene (reference sequence). CDR3 length equals 15 residues. The trim removed 5 bases at V and 4 bases at J, leaving 8 bases unmatched. CDR3 DNA sequence: TGTGCCAGCAGTGAAAGCGGGAGAGGGGCAGATACGCAGTATTTT. Its protein product is CASSESGRGADTQYF.

This clone was seen a single time. The V and J genes are TRBV5-4 and TRBJ2-1; D ambiguous. V lost 3 bases to trimming and J lost 7 bases, with 5 bases between them. Germline V gives CDR1 SGHNT, CDR2 YYREEE (reference sequence). This CDR3 is built from 11 residues. The CDR3 region is CASSSPNEQFF. In DNA form, the CDR3 reads TGTGCCAGCAGCTCCCCTAATGAGCAGTTCTTC.

The chain is built from TRBV5-6 and TRBJ2-3; D tentatively reads TRBD1 or TRBD2 (6 bases each). V was cut by 0 bases and J by 11 bases, with 16 bases left in between. There are 14 residues in the CDR3. The germline V gene has CDR1 SGHDT and CDR2 YYEEEE. The CDR3 region has the DNA TGTGCCAGCAGCTTGGCCGCGGGACACCCCAAGCAGTATTTT. Its protein product is CASSLAAGHPKQYF.

This clone was seen a few times. V gene TRBV7-9 combines with J gene TRBJ1-2; D not resolved. V was clipped by 1 base and J by 3 bases, with 6 bases between them. Per germline, CDR1 SEHNR and CDR2 FQNEAQ (reference sequence). This CDR3 is built from 13 residues. The CDR3 nucleotides are TGTGCCAGCAGCTTAGAGGGTGACTATGGCTACACCTTC. As protein: CASSLEGDYGYTF.

The chain carries TRBV5-4 and TRBJ2-7, with a weak D call TRBD1 (6 bases). Germline V lookup: CDR1 SGHNT, CDR2 YYREEE (reference sequence). CDR3 length: 14 amino acids. Trimming took 4 bases from V and 0 from J, leaving 11 bases between them. CDR3 coding DNA: TGTGCCAGCAGCCCCACAGGGTCCTCCTACGAGCAGTACTTC. Encoded protein: CASSPTGSSYEQYF.

The V call is TRBV19, the J call TRBJ2-7; TRBD1 aligns across 7 bases. Germline CDR1 LNHDA, CDR2 SQIVND (reference sequence). With 3 bases clipped from V and 4 bases from J, the junction kept 3 bases outside the gene matches. The CDR3 consists of 13 residues. CDR3 bases: TGTGCCAGTAGTATGGCCAGGGGGTACGAGCAGTACTTC. It translates to CASSMARGYEQYF.

This clone was recorded a few times. This sequence joins TRBV28 and TRBJ1-5; TRBD1 matches 7 bases. The V gene's germline CDR1 is MDHEN and CDR2 SYDVKM. With V trimmed by 5 bases and J by 9 bases, 10 bases remained unmatched. CDR3 length equals 14 residues. CDR3 DNA: TGTGCCAGCAGTCCAAACAGGGGCAAGAGGCCCCAGCATTTT. Translating gives CASSPNRGKRPQHF.

The chain links TRBV13 to TRBJ1-2, with 7 bases aligning to TRBD1. V lost 3 bases, J lost 0 bases, and 1 base stayed unmatched. Germline V gene lookup returns CDR1 PRHDT and CDR2 FYEKMQ (reference sequence). This CDR3 spans 14 amino acids. This chain's CDR3 is CASSFRGTNYGYTF. CDR3 DNA: TGTGCCAGCAGCTTCAGGGGGACTAACTATGGCTACACCTTC.

V usage is TRBV7-2 and J usage is TRBJ2-1; D might be TRBD2 (6 bases). Deletions cut 8 bases from V and 1 base from J, with 15 bases between. Germline V CDR1 and CDR2: SGHTA, FQGNSA. This CDR3 is built from 15 residues. CDR3 coding DNA: TGTGCCAGCGTACAACTAGCAGCTTCCTACAATGAGCAGTTCTTC. Protein sequence: CASVQLAASYNEQFF.

V and J are TRBV7-9 and TRBJ2-7; possible D gene TRBD1, 6 bases. The CDR3 spans 12 residues. Trimming pared 1 base from V and 9 bases from J, leaving 10 bases between. Germline values: CDR1 SEHNR, CDR2 FQNEAQ (reference sequence). The CDR3 sequence is CASSLEGVRQYF. CDR3 nucleotide sequence: TGTGCCAGCAGCTTAGAGGGGGTGCGGCAGTACTTC.

This chain uses TRBV5-5 with TRBJ2-7; perhaps TRBD2 as D (5 bases). The CDR3 consists of 12 residues. The V gene lost 4 bases and the J gene lost 3 bases, with 8 bases spanning the gap. CDR1 and CDR2 from the germline V gene are SGHKS and YYEKEE (reference sequence). CDR3 protein: CASSHGLYEQYF. CDR3 in DNA: TGTGCCAGCAGCCATGGACTCTACGAGCAGTACTTC.

J is TRBJ2-3 and V is TRBV5-6; 9 bases map to TRBD2. Unmatched junction bases numbered 4, after V lost 0 bases and J lost 2 bases. The CDR3 sequence is 16 residues long. CDR1 and CDR2 from the germline V gene are SGHDT and YYEEEE. CDR3 sequence reads: CASSLGLAETTDTQYF. The CDR3 region has the DNA TGTGCCAGCAGCTTGGGACTAGCGGAAACCACAGATACGCAGTATTTT.

This clone was found a few times. The CDR3 DNA sequence: TGTGCCAGCAGCTTGGAACTGCGGGTGGGGGGCACAGATACGCAGTATTTT. Amino acid sequence: CASSLELRVGGTDTQYF. This chain joins TRBV5-4 and TRBJ2-3; D is perhaps TRBD1 or TRBD2 (5 bases each). The germline CDR1 and CDR2 sequences are SGHNT and YYREEE (reference sequence). The CDR3 length is 17 residues. V gave up 0 bases and J gave up 1 base, with 15 bases separating them.

In this sample, this clone turned up a few times. The V and J genes are TRBV15 and TRBJ2-4; D perhaps matches TRBD2 (5 bases). The V gene lost 3 bases and the J gene lost 1 base, with 13 bases spanning the gap. Looked up from germline, CDR1 is LNHNV and CDR2 is YYDKDF (reference sequence). The CDR3 loop spans 16 amino acids. The CDR3 loop is CATSSTDSLAKNIQYF. The CDR3 nucleotides read TGTGCCACCAGCAGTACGGACTCCCTTGCCAAAAACATTCAGTACTTC.

The chain employs TRBV5-6 and TRBJ2-3; D may correspond to TRBD1 or TRBD2 (6 bases each). Trimming took 5 bases from V and 6 from J, leaving 16 bases between them. Germline V gene lookup returns CDR1 SGHDT and CDR2 YYEEEE. This CDR3 comprises 14 residues. Here the CDR3 DNA reads TGTGCCAGCAGGGAGGGGGATCACCGGGATACGCAGTATTTT. It translates to CASREGDHRDTQYF.

The chain employs TRBV10-2 and TRBJ1-1; perhaps TRBD1 as D (6 bases). Germline assignment: CDR1 WSHSY and CDR2 SAAADI. V was shortened by 4 bases and J by 1 base, with 13 bases between the two germline ends. This CDR3 region has 15 residues. The DNA of the CDR3 is TGCGCCAGCAGTGCTGGACAGAGTTCGAACACTGAAGCTTTCTTT. Its translation is CASSAGQSSNTEAFF.

The chain has TRBV5-5 and TRBJ1-2; maybe TRBD1 (6 bases). Germline V lookup: CDR1 SGHKS, CDR2 YYEKEE (reference sequence). The CDR3 runs to 16 residues. Deletions cut 4 bases from V and 4 bases from J, with 20 bases between. CDR3 DNA: TGTGCCAGCAGCCCGGAGGGGGGCGTTTCCCCCTATGGCTACACCTTC. The encoded protein is CASSPEGGVSPYGYTF.

This chain joins TRBV7-8 and TRBJ2-7; no firm D call. The CDR3 extends over 16 amino acids. The germline gives CDR1 SGHVS, CDR2 FQNEAQ. Trimming cost V 5 bases and J 0 bases, with 17 bases left between them. The CDR3 is CASSQRPVPSSYEQYF. The CDR3 region has the DNA TGTGCCAGCAGCCAACGACCAGTCCCCAGCTCCTACGAGCAGTACTTC.